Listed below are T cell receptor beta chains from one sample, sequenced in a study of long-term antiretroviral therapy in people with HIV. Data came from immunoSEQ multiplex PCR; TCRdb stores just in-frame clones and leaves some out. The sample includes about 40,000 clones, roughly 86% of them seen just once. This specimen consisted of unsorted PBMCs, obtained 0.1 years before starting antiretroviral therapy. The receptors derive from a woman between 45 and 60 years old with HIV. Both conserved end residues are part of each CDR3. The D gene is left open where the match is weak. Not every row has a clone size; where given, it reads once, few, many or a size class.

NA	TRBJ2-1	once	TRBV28	TGTGCCAGCAGCCTAACCACCGGGGGGCCACTTAGGTTCCATGAGCAGTTCTTC	CASSLTTGGPLRFHEQFF
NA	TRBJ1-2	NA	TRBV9	TGTGCCAGCAGCGTAGAAGGCAATAGGGGGGATGGCTACACCTTC	CASSVEGNRGDGYTF
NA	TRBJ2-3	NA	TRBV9	TGTGCCAGCAGCGCCCGGCAGGGAGAGGCGCAGTATTTT	CASSARQGEAQYF
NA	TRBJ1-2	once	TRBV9	TGTGCCAGCAGCGCCCCTGAGTCGAGGGATTTGAACTATGGCTACACCTTC	CASSAPESRDLNYGYTF
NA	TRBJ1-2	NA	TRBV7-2	TGTGCCAGCAGCTTAGTAGGACTCCTGTATGGCTACACCTTC	CASSLVGLLYGYTF
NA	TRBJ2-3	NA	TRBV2	TGTGCCAGCAGTGAGACGGTGACTTTCACAGATACGCAGTATTTT	CASSETVTFTDTQYF
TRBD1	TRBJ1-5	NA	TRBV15	TGTGCCACCAGCTCGACAGGGGTGAATCAGCCCCAGCATTTT	CATSSTGVNQPQHF
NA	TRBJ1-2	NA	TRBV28	TGTGCCAGCAGCCCAACGGGGGCGTGGGGCTACACCTTC	CASSPTGAWGYTF
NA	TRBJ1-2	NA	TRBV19	TGTGCCACGAGTCAGGGAGCGTCTGGCTACACCTTC	CATSQGASGYTF
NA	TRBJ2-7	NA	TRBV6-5	TGTGCCAGCAGTTATCTGGACGAGCAGTACTTC	CASSYLDEQYF
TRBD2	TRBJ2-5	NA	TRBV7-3	TGTGCCAGCAGCTTAACGGGGGGGCAAGAGACCCAGTACTTC	CASSLTGGQETQYF
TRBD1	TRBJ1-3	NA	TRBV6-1	TGTGCCAGCGCGGGACAGGATCTCGGAAACACCATATATTTT	CASAGQDLGNTIYF
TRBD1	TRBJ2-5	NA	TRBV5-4	TGTGCCAGCAAGCCGGGACAGGGCGAAGAGACCCAGTACTTC	CASKPGQGEETQYF
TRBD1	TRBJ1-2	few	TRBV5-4	TGTGCCAGCAGCTTGGCACAGGGGACGGTCTATGGCTACACCTTC	CASSLAQGTVYGYTF
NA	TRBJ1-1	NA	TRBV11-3	TGTGCCAGCAGCTTAGATACACCGAACACTGAAGCTTTCTTT	CASSLDTPNTEAFF
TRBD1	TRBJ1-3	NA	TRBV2	TGTGCCAGCAGTGGTACAGGGGCGCGCTCTGGAAACACCATATATTTT	CASSGTGARSGNTIYF
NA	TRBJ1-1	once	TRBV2	TGTGCCAGCAGTAGCCAGGGCCTAGCGGAAGCTTTCTTT	CASSSQGLAEAFF
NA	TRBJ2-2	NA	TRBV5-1	TGCGCCAGCAGCTCGGGTCCGACCGGGGAGCTGTTTTTT	CASSSGPTGELFF
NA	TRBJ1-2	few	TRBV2	TGTGCCAGCAGCCTTTTGGCCGCTCTGGGTGGCTACACCTTC	CASSLLAALGGYTF
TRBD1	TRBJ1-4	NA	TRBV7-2	TGTGCCAGCAGGACAGGGGCTTGGGGTGAAAAACTGTTTTTT	CASRTGAWGEKLFF
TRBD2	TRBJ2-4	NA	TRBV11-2	TGTGCCAGCAGCCCTGAGCGGGGCCTCGGGAACATTCAGTACTTC	CASSPERGLGNIQYF
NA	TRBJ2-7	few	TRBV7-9	TGTGCCAGCAGCTTAGTGGAGAACTCCTACGAGCAGTACTTC	CASSLVENSYEQYF
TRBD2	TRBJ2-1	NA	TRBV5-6	TGTGCCAGCAGCTTGGACGGCCGCGGGGGATACAATGAGCAGTTCTTC	CASSLDGRGGYNEQFF
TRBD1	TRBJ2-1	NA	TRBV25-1	TGTGCCAGCAGTGGGAGGGACAGGGGGATGTCCAATGAGCAGTTCTTC	CASSGRDRGMSNEQFF
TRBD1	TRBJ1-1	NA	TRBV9	TGTGCCAGCAGCCCAGGGGGGGACGGCGACACTGAAGCTTTCTTT	CASSPGGDGDTEAFF
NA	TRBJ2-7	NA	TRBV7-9	TGTGCCAGCAGCTTAGTTGATGGCGACAGCACCTACGAGCAGTACTTC	CASSLVDGDSTYEQYF
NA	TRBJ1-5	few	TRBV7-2	TGTGCCAGCAGCTTAGCTAGTCAAGAAGGGAATCAGCCCCAGCATTTT	CASSLASQEGNQPQHF
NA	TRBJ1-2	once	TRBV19	TGTGCCAGTACCCCGACAGAGTCGAAAGGCTACACCTTC	CASTPTESKGYTF
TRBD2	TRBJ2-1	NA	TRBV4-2	TGTGCCAGCAGCCAAGATTCTGCCCCCGGACTAGCGGGGGGCTTGTTCTCCTACAATGAGCAGTTCTTC	CASSQDSAPGLAGGLFSYNEQFF
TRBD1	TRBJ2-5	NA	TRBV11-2	TGTGCCAGCAGCTTAGATGCGACAAGGGGGCAGGAGACCCAGTACTTC	CASSLDATRGQETQYF
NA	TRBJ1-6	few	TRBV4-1	TGCGCCAGCAGCCAAGTGAGGGAGGGTTCACCCCTCCACTTT	CASSQVREGSPLHF
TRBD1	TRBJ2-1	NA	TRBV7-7	TGTGCTAGCAGCCCCAGACAGGGAGACAATGAGCAGTTCTTC	CASSPRQGDNEQFF
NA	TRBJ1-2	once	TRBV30	TGTGCCTGGAGTGTAGGACTTCGCTATGGCTACACCTTC	CAWSVGLRYGYTF
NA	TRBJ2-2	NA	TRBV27	TGTGCCAGCAGTTTGGACTCGAGGAGTTACACCGGGGAGCTGTTTTTT	CASSLDSRSYTGELFF
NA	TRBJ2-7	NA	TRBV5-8	TGTGCCAGCAGCTCACAGGGCTTGAGTGGGTTCTCCTACGAGCAGTACTTC	CASSSQGLSGFSYEQYF
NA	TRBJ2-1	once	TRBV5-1	TGCGCCAGCAGCTTGTCGCCTTACAATGAGCAGTTCTTC	CASSLSPYNEQFF
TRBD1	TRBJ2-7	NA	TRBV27	TGTGCCAGCAGTGTCTCCAGGGGGCTGAACGAGCAGTACTTC	CASSVSRGLNEQYF
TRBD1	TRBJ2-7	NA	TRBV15	TGTGCCACCAGCAGCCGTCCTTGGACAGGTTATGAGCAGTACTTC	CATSSRPWTGYEQYF
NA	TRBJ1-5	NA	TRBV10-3	TGTGCCATCAGTGAGCCAGGAAGGGGGGGGGCAAACCAGCCCCAGCATTTT	CAISEPGRGGANQPQHF
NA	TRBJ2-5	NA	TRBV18	TGTGCCAGCTCTCTATCAGGGCAAGAGACCCAGTACTTC	CASSLSGQETQYF
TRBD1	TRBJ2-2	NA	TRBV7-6	TGTGCCAGCAGCTCCAGACAGGGGCCCGGGGAGCTGTTTTTT	CASSSRQGPGELFF
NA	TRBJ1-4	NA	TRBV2	TGTGCCAGCAGGGGGGGAGGCGAAAAACTGTTTTTT	CASRGGGEKLFF
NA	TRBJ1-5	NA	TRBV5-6	TGTGCCAGCAGCTTGACAGCAAATCAGCCCCAGCATTTT	CASSLTANQPQHF
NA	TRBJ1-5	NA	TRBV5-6	TGTGCCAGCAGCTGGGGGCCGGGGGGCCAGCCCCAGCATTTT	CASSWGPGGQPQHF
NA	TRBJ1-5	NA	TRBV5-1	TGCGCCAGCAGCTTAGTCGGTCCTTATAGCAATCAGCCCCAGCATTTT	CASSLVGPYSNQPQHF
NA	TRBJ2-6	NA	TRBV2	TGTGCCAGTAGACTGGACAGCTCTGGGGCCAACGTCCTGACTTTC	CASRLDSSGANVLTF
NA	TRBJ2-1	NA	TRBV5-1	TGCGCCAGCAGCCCCCAGGGCGCGGGTGAGCAGTTCTTC	CASSPQGAGEQFF
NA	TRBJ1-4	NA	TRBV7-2	TGTGCCAGCAGCCCCGGGGCAGAGAATGAAAAACTGTTTTTT	CASSPGAENEKLFF
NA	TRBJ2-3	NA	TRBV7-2	TGTGCCAGCAGCCCTACGGGGGACGCAGATACGCAGTATTTT	CASSPTGDADTQYF
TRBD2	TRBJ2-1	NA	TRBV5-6	TGTGCCAGCAGCTTGGCGGTCTACGGGGGGTCGTACAATGAGCAGTTCTTC	CASSLAVYGGSYNEQFF
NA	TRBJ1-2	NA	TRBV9	TGTGCCAGCAGCGTAGCGCTGGGGCAGGTTGGCTACACCTTC	CASSVALGQVGYTF
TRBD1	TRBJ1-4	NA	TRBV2	TGTGCCAGCAGCCCGCCGAGACAGGGGGCCCCTCTGTTTTTT	CASSPPRQGAPLFF
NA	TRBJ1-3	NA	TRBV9	TGTGCCAGCAGCGTCAACAGCGACAGGAACACCATATATTTT	CASSVNSDRNTIYF
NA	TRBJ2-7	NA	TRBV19	TGTGCCACCTTGGGGCTAACTGAGAGCGAGCAGTACTTC	CATLGLTESEQYF
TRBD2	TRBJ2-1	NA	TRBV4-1	TGCGCCAGCAGCCAATCTTCTGCGGGGGGGCTCCATGAGCAGTTCTTC	CASSQSSAGGLHEQFF